The source of this T cell receptor (beta chain) is a study of blood T cell repertoires in COVID-19. For the study at large: The samples span acute and convalescent COVID-19 from the United States, Italy and Spain. Sample material is recorded as cDNA or gDNA derived from T cells, B-cell-depleted T cells, or PBMCs.

The V and J ends lost 2 bases and 10 bases, in that order; junction bases with no gene match: 8. The germline gives CDR1 SGHRS, CDR2 YFSETQ. This CDR3 contains 14 residues. Source study methods: Amplified reference gene primers provided the basis for estimating nucleated cell counts. The repertoire was sequenced with immunoSEQ multiplex PCR; TCRdb's copy has only in-frame clones and lacks some. V, J and clone size reflect that table, while D and trimming were determined from the DNA. The table has roughly 43,000 clones, around 82% seen once. The clonotype was recovered from a woman in her 70s with acute or convalescent COVID-19. Sequenced material: peripheral blood. This sequence joins TRBV5-1 and TRBJ2-1, with TRBD1 matching 8 bases. The CDR3 loop reads CASSFRQGSREQFF. Written as DNA, the CDR3 is TGCGCCAGCAGCTTTAGACAGGGGTCACGCGAGCAGTTCTTC.